This T cell receptor beta chain originates from a study of blood T cell repertoires in COVID-19. Study in general: There were acute and convalescent COVID-19 samples, and they came from the United States, Italy and Spain. Sources were T cells, B-cell-depleted T cells, or PBMCs; the material itself was cDNA or gDNA.

V lost 7 bases and J lost 1; bases outside the gene matches: 6. The CDR3 consists of 15 residues. CDR1 is LGHNT, CDR2 FRNRAP, per germline. Sequencing used immunoSEQ multiplex PCR; TCRdb keeps in-frame clones, though not all of them. The sample includes about 200,000 clones, about nine tenths of them seen just once. The sequence was collected from a woman in her 40s with acute or convalescent COVID-19. V usage is TRBV12-5 and J usage is TRBJ1-5; 8 bases match TRBD1. Sequencing was carried out using peripheral blood. CDR3 DNA: TGTGCTAGTGCCGCGACAGGGGACAGCAATCAGCCCCAGCATTTT. Translation gives CASAATGDSNQPQHF.